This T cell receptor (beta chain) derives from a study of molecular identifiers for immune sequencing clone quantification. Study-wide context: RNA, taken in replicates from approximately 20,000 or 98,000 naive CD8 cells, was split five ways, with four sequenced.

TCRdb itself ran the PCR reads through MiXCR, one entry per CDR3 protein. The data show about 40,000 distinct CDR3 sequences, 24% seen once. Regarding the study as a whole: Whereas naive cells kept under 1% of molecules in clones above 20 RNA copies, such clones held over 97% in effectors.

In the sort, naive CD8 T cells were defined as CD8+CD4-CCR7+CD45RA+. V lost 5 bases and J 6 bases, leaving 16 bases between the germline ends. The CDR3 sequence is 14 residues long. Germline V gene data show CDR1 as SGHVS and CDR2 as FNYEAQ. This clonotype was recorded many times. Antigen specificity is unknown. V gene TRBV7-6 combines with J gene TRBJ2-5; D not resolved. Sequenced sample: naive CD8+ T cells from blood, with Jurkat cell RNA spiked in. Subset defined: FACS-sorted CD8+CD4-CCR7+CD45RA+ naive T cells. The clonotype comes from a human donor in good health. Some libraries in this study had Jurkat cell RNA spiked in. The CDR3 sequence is CASSPAAVPKTQYF. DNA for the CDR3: TGTGCCAGCAGCCCGGCGGCGGTCCCGAAGACCCAGTACTTC.